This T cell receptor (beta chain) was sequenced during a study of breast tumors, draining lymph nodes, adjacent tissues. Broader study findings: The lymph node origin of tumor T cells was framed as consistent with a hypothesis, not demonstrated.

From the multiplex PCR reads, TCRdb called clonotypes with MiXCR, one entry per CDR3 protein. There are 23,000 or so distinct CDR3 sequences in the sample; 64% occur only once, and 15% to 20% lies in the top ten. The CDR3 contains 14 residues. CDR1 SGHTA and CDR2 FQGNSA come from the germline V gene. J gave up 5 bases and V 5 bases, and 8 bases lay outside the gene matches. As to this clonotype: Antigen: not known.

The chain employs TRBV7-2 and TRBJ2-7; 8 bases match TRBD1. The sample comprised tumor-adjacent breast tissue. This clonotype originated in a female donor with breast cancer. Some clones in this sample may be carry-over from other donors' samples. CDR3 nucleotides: TGTGCCAGCAGCCCCTACAGGGGGGACAACGAGCAGTACTTC. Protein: CASSPYRGDNEQYF.